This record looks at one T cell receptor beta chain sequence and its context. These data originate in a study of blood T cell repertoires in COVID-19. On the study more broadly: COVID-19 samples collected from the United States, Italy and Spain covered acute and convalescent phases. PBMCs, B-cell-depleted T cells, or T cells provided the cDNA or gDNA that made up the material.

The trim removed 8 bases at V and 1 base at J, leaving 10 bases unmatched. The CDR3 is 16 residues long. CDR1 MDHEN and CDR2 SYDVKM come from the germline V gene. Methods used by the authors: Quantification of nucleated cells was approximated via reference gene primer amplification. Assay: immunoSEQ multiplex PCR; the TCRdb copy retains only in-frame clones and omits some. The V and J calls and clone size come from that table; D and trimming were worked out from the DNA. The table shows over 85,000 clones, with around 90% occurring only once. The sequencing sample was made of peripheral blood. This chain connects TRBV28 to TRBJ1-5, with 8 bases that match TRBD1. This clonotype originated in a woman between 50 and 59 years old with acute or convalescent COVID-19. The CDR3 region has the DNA TGTGCCAGCGTGAAGTCTCAGGGGGCGAGCAATCAGCCCCAGCATTTT. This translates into CASVKSQGASNQPQHF.